This TCR beta chain was sequenced in a study of cytomegalovirus exposure and HLA in healthy donors. Study-level points and caveats: Cytomegalovirus-associated TCR beta chains were listed, numbering roughly 150. First-cohort TCR clusters tended to co-occur in the roughly 120 validation repertoires, a later analysis found. A few CMV-associated chains were confirmed in vitro to be specific for CMV antigens.

Worth noting for this clone: As yet, its antigen is unknown. At one end, the junction sequence differs from germline, possibly due to a read error.

The CDR3 runs to 13 residues. Per the germline V gene, CDR1 is MNHNS and CDR2 is SASEGT. Some clones are missing from TCRdb's copy, which holds only in-frame ones; the method was immunoSEQ multiplex PCR. This table has about 160,000 clones, 88% appearing once. Sequencing used PBMCs. The rearrangement links TRBV6-1 to TRBJ1-2, with TRBD1 matching over 7 bases. The receptor was isolated from a man aged 18 to 30 in good health and CMV-seronegative. Here the CDR3 reads CARSERGGDGYTF. The DNA for the CDR3 is TGTGCCAGAAGTGAAAGAGGGGGCGATGGCTACACCTTC.